Listed here is a single T cell receptor beta chain. What it recognizes is unknown. These data come from a study of cytomegalovirus exposure and HLA in healthy donors. Study at large: One earlier analysis, a look at roughly 170 million T cells, found some 100 million unique TCR beta sequences. Whole-study findings and limits: A later analysis found common viral pathogens apparently linked to several of the most significant clusters.

With 60 Vbeta and 13 Jbeta primers, the PCR was carried out. Clones were read by immunoSEQ multiplex PCR, and TCRdb kept only the in-frame ones, dropping some. The table lists around 300,000 clones, approximately 70% of them singletons, with approximately 2.1% in the top ten. From germline, CDR1 is SNHLY and CDR2 FYNNEI. The CDR3 extends over 17 amino acids. V was cut by 0 bases and J by 7 bases, with 22 bases left in between. V usage is TRBV2 and J usage is TRBJ2-7; D might be TRBD1 (6 bases). The sample taken for sequencing was PBMCs. The receptor's source is a female donor in good health and CMV-seronegative. The CDR3 region has the DNA TGTGCCAGCAGTGAAGCTAAGGGGACAAAATATAACCAGGAGCAGTACTTC. Protein sequence: CASSEAKGTKYNQEQYF.